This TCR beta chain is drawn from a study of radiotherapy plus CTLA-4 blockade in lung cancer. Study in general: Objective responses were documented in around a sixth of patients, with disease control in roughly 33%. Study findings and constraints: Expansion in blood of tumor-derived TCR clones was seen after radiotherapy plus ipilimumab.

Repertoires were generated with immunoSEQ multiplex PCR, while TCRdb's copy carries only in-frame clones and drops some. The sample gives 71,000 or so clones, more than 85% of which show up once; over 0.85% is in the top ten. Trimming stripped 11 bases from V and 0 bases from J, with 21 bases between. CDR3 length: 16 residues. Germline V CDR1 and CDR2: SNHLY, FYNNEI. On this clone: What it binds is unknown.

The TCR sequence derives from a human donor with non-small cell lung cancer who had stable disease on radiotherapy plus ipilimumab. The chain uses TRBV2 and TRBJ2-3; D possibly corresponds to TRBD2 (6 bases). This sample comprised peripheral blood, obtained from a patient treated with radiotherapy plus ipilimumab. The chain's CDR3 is CASFGTHTASTDTQYF. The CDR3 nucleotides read TGTGCCTCATTTGGGACTCACACTGCTAGCACAGATACGCAGTATTTT.